The clone carrying this TCR beta chain was detected only a few times. The antigen is undetermined. Per germline, CDR1 MNHNS and CDR2 SASEGT. CDR3 length: 15 amino acids. Trimming left V 2 bases short and J 8 bases short, with 18 bases between. This entry is derived from a study of cytomegalovirus exposure and HLA in healthy donors. Overall study context: The Caucasian-associated ancestry cluster contained about 80% of the approximately 390 genotyped donors. Study outcomes and limitations: Rarity marked most TCR sequences, yet some public TCRs occurred in many donors. Most likely, a cluster of highly shared sequence variants arose as a sequencing artifact. Later analysis placed DRB1 highest and HLA-C lowest in TCR association rates, which differed by HLA locus.

Primers: 60 Vbeta forward and 13 Jbeta reverse. Sequencing used immunoSEQ multiplex PCR; TCRdb keeps in-frame clones, though not all of them. This repertoire shows over 80,000 clones, over 60% found once; its top ten account for approximately 5.7%. This chain links TRBV6-1 with TRBJ1-1; no reliable D call. Sequencing used PBMCs. The TCR originated in a female donor in good health and CMV-seronegative. The CDR3 DNA reads as TGTGCCAGCAGTGAACCCCCCCCAGGATCTACCGAAGCTTTCTTT. Translating gives CASSEPPPGSTEAFF.